The clone carrying this T cell receptor beta chain was seen only a few times. The sample originates from a study of blood T cells in healthy people across ages. Peripheral blood from each donor was collected in a volume of about 10 milliliters. Germline CDR1 is SNHLY and CDR2 is FYNNEI. CDR3 length: 13 amino acids. Trimming removed 9 bases from V and 0 bases from J, with 11 bases in between. A sample-barcoded 5' primer and a J-beta primer mix were used in a second PCR of about 6 to 12 cycles. TCRdb re-derived calls from the 5' RACE reads in MiXCR, one entry per CDR3 protein. The table lists around 1,000,000 distinct CDR3 sequences, 35% to 40% of them singletons.

Specimen: blood. This clonotype was obtained from a young man in good health. The V and J genes are TRBV2 and TRBJ1-1; D call uncertain. The CDR3 DNA is TGTGCCAGTATAGCTCACGTGAACACTGAAGCTTTCTTT. This encodes CASIAHVNTEAFF.